The sequence of this T cell receptor (beta chain) was determined in a study of blood T cell repertoires in COVID-19. Profiling relied on immunoSEQ multiplex PCR, and the TCRdb table lists in-frame clones only, not all of them. The sample has 53,000 or so clones; approximately 80% are singletons. V lost 4 bases to trimming and J lost 5 bases; unmatched junction nucleotides: 6. Germline lookup yields CDR1 GTSNPN and CDR2 SVGIG (reference sequence). The CDR3 length is 13 residues. V is TRBV30 and J is TRBJ1-1; 8 nucleotides align to TRBD1. Material for sequencing was peripheral blood. This sequence originates from a man in his sixties or seventies with active or convalescent COVID-19. CDR3 DNA sequence: TGTGCCTGGAACAACAGGGGGTGGACTGAAGCTTTCTTT. Translation: CAWNNRGWTEAFF.